This is a list of T cell receptor beta chains from one sample in a study of post-analysis software for immune sequencing data. MiXCR, run by TCRdb on the PCR reads, gives a single entry per CDR3 protein. The sample carries roughly 410,000 distinct CDR3 sequences, around a third recorded once. The sequencing sample was made of blood. These receptors all stem from a girl aged 10 to 17 with multiple sclerosis. Both conserved end residues are part of each CDR3. The D gene is left open where the match is weak. The listing skips clone size in some rows; elsewhere it reads once, few, many or a size class.

d_call j_call v_call clone_size cdr3_nt cdr3_aa
- TRBJ2-1 TRBV4-1 few TGCGCCAGCAGCCAAGAGGAGGGGAGGTCCTACAATGAGCAGTTCTTC CASSQEEGRSYNEQFF
- TRBJ2-5 TRBV6-2/TRBV6-3 - TGTGCCAGCAGTTACTCTGGGGAGCAGTACTTC CASSYSGEQYF
- TRBJ2-1 TRBV5-1 few TGCGCCAGCAGCTTGGAAGGCCGCGAATACAATGAGCAGTTCTTC CASSLEGREYNEQFF
TRBD2 TRBJ2-7 TRBV4-3 few TGCGCCAGCAGCCAACACCGAGCGGGGGCAAACTACGAGCAGTACTTC CASSQHRAGANYEQYF
TRBD1 TRBJ1-2 TRBV11-1 - TGTGCCAGCAGCTTATACAGGGGGATCGGCTACACCTTC CASSLYRGIGYTF
- TRBJ1-2 TRBV15 few TGTGCCACCAGCAGATCGACCCCGGCTCTGAGGGGCTACACCTTC CATSRSTPALRGYTF
- TRBJ2-1 TRBV10-3 - TGTGCCATCAGTGAGTCGCAGGCCGAGAACCGGTTCTTC CAISESQAENRFF
- TRBJ2-1 TRBV29-1 few TGCAGCGTTGAAGTGGGCAGGGAACGAAATGAGCAGTTCTTC CSVEVGRERNEQFF
- TRBJ2-7 TRBV7-8 - TGTGCCAGCAGCTTACCTGATCAGGGGCTTTACGAGCAGTACTTC CASSLPDQGLYEQYF
TRBD1 TRBJ2-5 TRBV7-2 few TGTGCCAGCAGACCCCGTCGGACAGGGGAAGAGACCCAGTACTTC CASRPRRTGEETQYF
- TRBJ1-2 TRBV10-1 - TGCGCCAGCAGTGATCATGACAGTTATGGCTACACCTTC CASSDHDSYGYTF
TRBD2 TRBJ2-1 TRBV20-1 - TGCAGCGCGGTCATTAGGCGGGGGGGCCCCGGTGAGCAGTTCTTC CSAVIRRGGPGEQFF
TRBD1 TRBJ1-5 TRBV6-1 - TGTGCCAGCAGTTGGGACAGGGACCCGTCTCAGCCCCAGCATTTT CASSWDRDPSQPQHF
TRBD1 TRBJ2-1 TRBV4-3 - TGCGCCAGCAGCCAGGAAGACAGGGGCCCGTACAATGAGCAGTTCTTC CASSQEDRGPYNEQFF
- TRBJ2-3 TRBV6-5 - TGTGCCAGCAGAGATCGGGGTAGCGGTCGCACAGATACGCAGTATTTT CASRDRGSGRTDTQYF
TRBD1 TRBJ2-7 TRBV7-2 few TGTGCCAGCACAGGAACAGGGGTCGAGCAGTACTTC CASTGTGVEQYF
- TRBJ2-7 TRBV7-9 - TGTGCCAGCAGCTCGGGACTGTGCTACGAGCAGTACTTC CASSSGLCYEQYF
TRBD2 TRBJ2-7 TRBV14 once TGTGCCAGCAGCCAACCCGGGACTAGCGGCTCCTACGAGCAGTACTTC CASSQPGTSGSYEQYF
- TRBJ1-1 TRBV20-1 - TGCAGTGCTTCCCGGGGACGGATTTTGAACACTGAAGCTTTCTTT CSASRGRILNTEAFF
- TRBJ1-5 TRBV10-2 - TGCGCCAGCAGTGATGGCTCCTGGGAAACCAAGCATTTT CASSDGSWETKHF
- TRBJ2-3 TRBV14 once TGTGCCAGCAGCCAAGTTGTGTATTCTAGCACAGATACGCAGTATTTT CASSQVVYSSTDTQYF
- TRBJ1-5 TRBV10-3 - TGTGCCATCAGTGAGGGTATCCGGGGTGGGTACAATCAGCCCCAGCATTTT CAISEGIRGGYNQPQHF
- TRBJ1-5 TRBV5-1 many TGCGCCAGCAGCTTGGAAGGCCAGGGCGATCAGCCCCAGCATTTT CASSLEGQGDQPQHF
TRBD2 TRBJ2-1 TRBV28 - TGTGCCAGCAGTTTAGTGTTAGCGGGGAAGCACAGCTCCTACAATGAGCAGTTCTTC CASSLVLAGKHSSYNEQFF
TRBD2 TRBJ2-3 TRBV2 few TGTGCCAGCATGGAGACTAGCGGGGGGGCGGATACGCAGTATTTT CASMETSGGADTQYF
TRBD1 TRBJ2-5 TRBV5-1 few TGCGCCAGCAGCTCCATCGGGACAGGGGAGACCCAGTACTTC CASSSIGTGETQYF
- TRBJ2-3 TRBV5-1 - TGCGCCAGCAGCTTGTTGGGATCCTCCAACACAGATACGCAGTATTTT CASSLLGSSNTDTQYF
- TRBJ1-5 TRBV4-1 few TGCGCCAGCAGCCTAGATCCGCCGGGACAACTTAGCAATCAGCCCCAGCATTTT CASSLDPPGQLSNQPQHF
- TRBJ1-5 TRBV6-6 - TGTGCCAGCAGGGACCGGACAGATCAGCCCCAGCATTTT CASRDRTDQPQHF
TRBD1 TRBJ1-1 TRBV7-9 - TGTGCCAGCAGCCCCCTCCCCGGTAGACAGGGGGAGACGAACACTGAAGCTTTCTTT CASSPLPGRQGETNTEAFF
- TRBJ2-7 TRBV6-6 - TGTGCCAGCACCCCGGTGGGGGCCACCTACGAGCAGTACTTC CASTPVGATYEQYF
- TRBJ1-1 TRBV11-2 - TGTGCCAGCAGCTTAGATCGTGGAGGGCGTGAAGCTTTCTTT CASSLDRGGREAFF
- TRBJ1-5 TRBV2 few TGTGCCAGCAGTGAACGGGTTATCCAGCCCCAGCATTTT CASSERVIQPQHF
- TRBJ2-3 TRBV29-1 few TGCAGCGTTGAAGCCTCTATCACAGATACGCAGTATTTT CSVEASITDTQYF
- TRBJ1-2 TRBV7-2 - TGTGCCAGCAGCTTAGCCGGGGAAAATGGCTACACCTTC CASSLAGENGYTF
- TRBJ2-5 TRBV6-5 few TGTGCCAGCAGTTACCTCGGCAGCCCGTCGGAGACCCAGTACTTC CASSYLGSPSETQYF
- TRBJ2-7 TRBV15 - TGTGCCACCAGCAGAGATACTCGGGACTACGAGCAGTACTTC CATSRDTRDYEQYF
- TRBJ1-1 TRBV7-9 - TGTGCCAGCAGCTTAGTCTCAGGGTTTTGGAACACTGAAGCTTTCTTT CASSLVSGFWNTEAFF
TRBD1 TRBJ1-1 TRBV4-1 - TGCGCCAGCAGCCAACAAAGGGACAGGGGGGGCTATGAAGCTTTCTTT CASSQQRDRGGYEAFF
- TRBJ2-4 TRBV7-2 few TGTGCCAGCCCACTGGGGGATATTAACATTCAGTACTTC CASPLGDINIQYF
TRBD2 TRBJ2-7 TRBV6-4 many TGTGCCAGCAGATCGTCCCGGACTAGTGATGAGCAGTACTTC CASRSSRTSDEQYF
- TRBJ2-5 TRBV29-1 many TGCAGCGTTGAAGATGGGAGCCTGGGGGAAGAGACCCAGTACTTC CSVEDGSLGEETQYF
- TRBJ2-1 TRBV20-1 - TGCAGTGTCCCTAACTCCTACAATGAGCAGTTCTTC CSVPNSYNEQFF
- TRBJ2-7 TRBV7-3 - TGTGCCAGCAGCTTAAACCCCGGGACCCAATACGAGCAGTACTTC CASSLNPGTQYEQYF
- TRBJ2-7 TRBV5-1 few TGCGCCAGCAGCTTGGAGGAAGTCTACGAGCAGTACTTC CASSLEEVYEQYF
TRBD1 TRBJ2-7 TRBV27 - TGTGCCAGCAGGCGGAACAGGGGCTACGAGCAGTACTTC CASRRNRGYEQYF
- TRBJ2-6 TRBV9 once TGTGCCAGCAGCGTAGAGATGGGCTCGGGGGGGGCCAACGTCCTGACTTTC CASSVEMGSGGANVLTF
- TRBJ2-1 TRBV20-1 - TGCAGTGCTAAAGACCCGGACTACAGCTCCTACAATGAGCAGTTCTTC CSAKDPDYSSYNEQFF
TRBD1 TRBJ1-1 TRBV29-1 - TGCAGCGTCCTCAGGGGGGGCCGCCGCACTGAAGCTTTCTTT CSVLRGGRRTEAFF
TRBD1 TRBJ2-6 TRBV9 - TGTGCCAGCAGCGACCGGACAGGGGGCGGGGGGGCCAACGTCCTGACTTTC CASSDRTGGGGANVLTF
- TRBJ2-6 TRBV4-1 few TGCGCCAGCAGCCAGACGGACAGACCTTTCTCTGGGGCCAACGTCCGGACTTTC CASSQTDRPFSGANVRTF
- TRBJ2-7 TRBV12-3/TRBV12-4 - TGTGCCAGCAGTGGGACATCCATCTACGAGCAGTACTTC CASSGTSIYEQYF